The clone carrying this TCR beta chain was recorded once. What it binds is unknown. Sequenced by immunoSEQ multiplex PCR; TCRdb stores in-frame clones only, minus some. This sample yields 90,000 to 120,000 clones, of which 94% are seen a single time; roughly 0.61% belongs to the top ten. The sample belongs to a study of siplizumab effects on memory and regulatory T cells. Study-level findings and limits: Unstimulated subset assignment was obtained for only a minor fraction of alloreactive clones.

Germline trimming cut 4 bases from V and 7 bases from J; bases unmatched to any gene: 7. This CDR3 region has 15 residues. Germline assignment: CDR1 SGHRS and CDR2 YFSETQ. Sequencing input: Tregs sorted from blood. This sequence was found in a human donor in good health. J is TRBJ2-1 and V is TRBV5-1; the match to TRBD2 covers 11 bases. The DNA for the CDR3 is TGCGCCAGCAGCCCTCCGGGACTAGCGGTGAATGAGCAGTTCTTC. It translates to CASSPPGLAVNEQFF.